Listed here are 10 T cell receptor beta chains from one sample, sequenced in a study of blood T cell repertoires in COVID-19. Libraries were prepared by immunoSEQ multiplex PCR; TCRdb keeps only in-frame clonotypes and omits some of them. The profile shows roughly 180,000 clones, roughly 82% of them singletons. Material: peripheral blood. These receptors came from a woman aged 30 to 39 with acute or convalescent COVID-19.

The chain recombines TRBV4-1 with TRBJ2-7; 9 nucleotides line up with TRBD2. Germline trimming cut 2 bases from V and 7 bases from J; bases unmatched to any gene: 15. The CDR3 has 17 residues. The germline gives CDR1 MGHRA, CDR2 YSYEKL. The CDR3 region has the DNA TGCGCCAGCAGCCAATCCTTCAGGGCTAGCGGGACCTCGGAGCAGTACTTC. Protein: CASSQSFRASGTSEQYF.

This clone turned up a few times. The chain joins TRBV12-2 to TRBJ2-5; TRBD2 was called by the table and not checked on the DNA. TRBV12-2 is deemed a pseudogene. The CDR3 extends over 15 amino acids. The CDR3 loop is CASRAKREWQETQYF. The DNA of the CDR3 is TGTGCAAGTCGAGCCAAGCGGGAGTGGCAAGAGACCCAGTACTTC.

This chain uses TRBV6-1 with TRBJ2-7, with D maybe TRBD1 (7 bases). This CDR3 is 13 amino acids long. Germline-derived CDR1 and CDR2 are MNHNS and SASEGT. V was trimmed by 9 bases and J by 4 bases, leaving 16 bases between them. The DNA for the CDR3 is TGTGCCAGTATCCCGACAGGGAGGTACGAGCAGTACTTC. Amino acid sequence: CASIPTGRYEQYF.

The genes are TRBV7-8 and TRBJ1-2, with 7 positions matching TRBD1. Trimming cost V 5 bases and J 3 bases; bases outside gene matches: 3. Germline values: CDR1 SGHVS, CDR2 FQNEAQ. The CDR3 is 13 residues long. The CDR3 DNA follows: TGTGCCAGCAGCCAAGGGACAGACTATGGCTACACCTTC. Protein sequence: CASSQGTDYGYTF.

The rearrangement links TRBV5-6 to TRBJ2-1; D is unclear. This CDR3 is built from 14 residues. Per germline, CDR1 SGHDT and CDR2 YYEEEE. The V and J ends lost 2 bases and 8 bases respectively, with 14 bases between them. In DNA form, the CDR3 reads TGTGCCAGCAGCTTTGGCCCTCTCCTCGATGAGCAGTTCTTC. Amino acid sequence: CASSFGPLLDEQFF.

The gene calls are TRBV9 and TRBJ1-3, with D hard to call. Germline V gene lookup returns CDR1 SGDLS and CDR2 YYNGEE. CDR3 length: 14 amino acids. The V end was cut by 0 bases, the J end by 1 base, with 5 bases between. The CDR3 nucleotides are TGTGCCAGCAGCGTAGATGCGTCTGGAAACACCATATATTTT. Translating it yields CASSVDASGNTIYF. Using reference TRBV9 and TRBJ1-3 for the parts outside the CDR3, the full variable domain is DSGVTQTPKHLITATGQRVTLRCSPRSGDLSVYWYQQSLDQGLQFLIQYYNGEERAKGNILERFSAQQFPDLHSELNLSSLELGDSALYFCASSVDASGNTIYFGEGSWLTVV.

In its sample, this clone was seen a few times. CDR3 sequence reads: CSAAWTGGVTANTGELFF. The CDR3 DNA is TGCAGCGCTGCCTGGACAGGGGGCGTTACAGCGAACACCGGGGAGCTGTTTTTT. The rearrangement uses TRBV29-1 and TRBJ2-2, with TRBD1 matching 11 bases. Germline-derived CDR1 and CDR2 are SQVTM and ANQGSEA. Unmatched junction bases numbered 13, after V lost 7 bases and J lost 0 bases. The CDR3 spans 18 residues.

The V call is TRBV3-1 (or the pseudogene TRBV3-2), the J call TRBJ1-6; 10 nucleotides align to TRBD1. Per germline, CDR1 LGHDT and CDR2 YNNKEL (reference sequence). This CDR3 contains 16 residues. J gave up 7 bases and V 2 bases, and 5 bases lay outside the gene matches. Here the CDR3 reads CASSQQDRGVNSPLHF. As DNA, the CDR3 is TGTGCCAGCAGCCAACAGGACAGGGGGGTGAATTCACCCCTCCACTTT.

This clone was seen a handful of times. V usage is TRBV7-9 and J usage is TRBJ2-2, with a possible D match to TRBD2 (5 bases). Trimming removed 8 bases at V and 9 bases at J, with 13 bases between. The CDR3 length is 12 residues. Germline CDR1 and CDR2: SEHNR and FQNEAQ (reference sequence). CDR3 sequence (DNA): TGTGCCAGCGGAACGGAGGTTAGGGAGCTGTTTTTT. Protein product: CASGTEVRELFF.

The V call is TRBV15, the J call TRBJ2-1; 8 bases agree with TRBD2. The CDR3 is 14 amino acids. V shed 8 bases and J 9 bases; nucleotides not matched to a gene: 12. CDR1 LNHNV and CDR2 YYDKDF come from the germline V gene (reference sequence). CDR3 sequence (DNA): TGTGCCACCCAGGGGACTAGGCACGAAACTGAGCAGTTCTTC. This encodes CATQGTRHETEQFF.